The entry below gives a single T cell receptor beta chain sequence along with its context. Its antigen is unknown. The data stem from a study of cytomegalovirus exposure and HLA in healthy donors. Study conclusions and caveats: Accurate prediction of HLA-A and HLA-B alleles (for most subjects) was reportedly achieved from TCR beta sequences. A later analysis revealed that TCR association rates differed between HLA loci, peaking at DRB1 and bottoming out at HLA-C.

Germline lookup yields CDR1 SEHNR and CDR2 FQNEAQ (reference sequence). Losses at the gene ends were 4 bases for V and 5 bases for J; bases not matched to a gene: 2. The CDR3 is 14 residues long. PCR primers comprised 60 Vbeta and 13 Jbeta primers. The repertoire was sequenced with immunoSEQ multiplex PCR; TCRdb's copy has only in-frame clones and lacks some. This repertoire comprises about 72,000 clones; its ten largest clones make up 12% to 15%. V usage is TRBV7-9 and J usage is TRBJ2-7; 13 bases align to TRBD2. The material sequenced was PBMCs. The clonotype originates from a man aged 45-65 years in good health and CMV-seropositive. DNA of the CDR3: TGTGCCAGCAGCTCGACTAGCGGGAGGAACGAGCAGTACTTC. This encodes CASSSTSGRNEQYF.